Shown below are 32 T cell receptor beta chains from a single sample sequenced in a study of control samples from healthy donors and cancer patients. This table comes from immunoSEQ multiplex PCR, and its TCRdb copy is limited to in-frame clones, with some not included. This table holds just under 150,000 clones, around 90% found once. The sample taken for sequencing was blood. The receptors here all came from a man aged 25-40 years in good health.

This clone was seen a single time. The chain uses TRBV14 and TRBJ1-6; possibly TRBD1 for D (5 bases). The V end was cut by 4 bases, the J end by 9 bases, with 16 bases between. CDR3 length: 15 amino acids. From germline, CDR1 is SGHDN and CDR2 FVKESK. CDR3: CASSPLSGGGSPLHF. Written as DNA, the CDR3 is TGTGCCAGCAGCCCTCTTTCCGGGGGGGGTTCACCCCTCCACTTT.

This sequence joins TRBV20-1 and TRBJ2-1; 7 bases are shared with TRBD2. The CDR3 runs 16 residues. CDR1 and CDR2 (germline): DFQATT, SNEGSKA (reference sequence). Trimming at V came to 3 bases and at J to 4 bases, leaving 12 bases not matched to a gene. The chain's CDR3 is CSASSAAGNIYNEQFF. The CDR3 DNA follows: TGCAGTGCTAGTTCCGCAGCGGGGAATATTTACAATGAGCAGTTCTTC.

In its sample, this clone was seen a few times. The V gene is TRBV27, the J gene TRBJ1-1; TRBD1 matches 10 bases. V shed 7 bases and J 5 bases; nucleotides not matched to a gene: 16. Germline assignment: CDR1 MNHEY and CDR2 SMNVEV (reference sequence). The CDR3 covers 17 residues. CDR3 bases: TGTGCCAGCACCGAAAGCCAACGGGACAGGGGAAGTACTGAAGCTTTCTTT. Translation: CASTESQRDRGSTEAFF.

This clone occurred a few times. The chain joins TRBV10-3 to TRBJ1-1; D unresolved. V was cut by 7 bases and J by 7 bases, with 19 bases left in between. Germline assignment: CDR1 ENHRY and CDR2 SYGVKD. The CDR3 runs to 14 residues. The DNA for the CDR3 is TGTGCCATCACTACGGACGGCACTCTCGGTGAAGCTTTCTTT. As protein: CAITTDGTLGEAFF.

The chain joins TRBV19 to TRBJ2-7; 11 nucleotides align to TRBD1. Germline CDR1 and CDR2: LNHDA and SQIVND (reference sequence). This CDR3 is built from 15 residues. Germline trimming cut 3 bases from V and 5 bases from J; bases unmatched to any gene: 6. Here the CDR3 DNA reads TGTGCCAGTAGTATCCGGACAGGGGGCCTCGACGAGCAGTACTTC. This encodes CASSIRTGGLDEQYF.

This chain uses TRBV5-8 with TRBJ1-2, with TRBD1 matching 7 bases. The CDR3 is 17 residues long. The J segment lost 4 bases and the V segment lost 3 bases, leaving 15 bases of the junction unmatched. Germline V gives CDR1 SGHTS, CDR2 YDEGEE. The CDR3 coding sequence is TGTGCCAGCAGCTCCCGGGACAGAGCCTTTATTTTCTATGGCTACACCTTC. Protein product: CASSSRDRAFIFYGYTF.

J is TRBJ1-2 and V is TRBV5-5; 10 bases agree with TRBD1. Per germline, CDR1 SGHKS and CDR2 YYEKEE (reference sequence). The V and J ends lost 1 base and 7 bases, in that order; junction bases with no gene match: 7. CDR3 length: 15 amino acids. Here the CDR3 reads CASSLRDRGGSGYTF. In DNA form, the CDR3 reads TGTGCCAGCAGCTTGCGGGACAGGGGTGGAAGTGGCTACACCTTC.

The V call is TRBV3-1 (or the pseudogene TRBV3-2), the J call TRBJ1-1; TRBD1 matches 7 bases. V lost 4 bases, J lost 0 bases, and 2 bases stayed unmatched. CDR3 length equals 14 residues. The germline gives CDR1 LGHDT, CDR2 YNNKEL (reference sequence). The CDR3 spells CASSRTGLNTEAFF. CDR3 nucleotides: TGTGCCAGCAGCCGGACAGGCTTGAACACTGAAGCTTTCTTT.

This rearrangement joins TRBV5-1 to TRBJ1-1; unclear D gene. CDR1 SGHRS and CDR2 YFSETQ come from the germline V gene. There are 15 residues in the CDR3. Trimming pared 2 bases from V and 1 base from J, leaving 12 bases between. CDR3 nucleotides: TGCGCCAGCAGCTTTGAGGCCGGACGGAACACTGAAGCTTTCTTT. Translated, it gives CASSFEAGRNTEAFF.

This clone was picked up a small number of times. The chain links TRBV18 to TRBJ2-1, with TRBD2 identical over 10 bases. The CDR3 sequence is 18 residues long. Trimming took 5 bases from V and 0 from J; bases not matched to a gene: 10. CDR1 is KGHSH, CDR2 LQKENI, per germline. For the CDR3, the DNA is TGTGCCAGCTCAGCCCCTAGCGGGGGCCTAAGCTCCTACAATGAGCAGTTCTTC. This translates into CASSAPSGGLSSYNEQFF.

The rearrangement joins TRBV9 to TRBJ2-7, with 8 bases fitting TRBD2. V dropped 4 bases and J dropped 2; count of bases not matched to a gene: 8. There are 15 residues in the CDR3. Germline V gene data show CDR1 as SGDLS and CDR2 as YYNGEE. This CDR3 is CASSPWERGPYEQYF. Written as DNA, the CDR3 is TGTGCCAGCAGCCCGTGGGAGCGGGGGCCCTACGAGCAGTACTTC.

Here the CDR3 DNA reads TGTGCCAGCAGCGTAGAGGGGAGGATTTATGGCTACACCTTC. Amino acid sequence: CASSVEGRIYGYTF. This chain joins TRBV9 and TRBJ1-2, with a possible D match to TRBD1 (5 bases). The CDR3 has 14 residues. Germline V CDR1 and CDR2: SGDLS, YYNGEE. The V and J ends lost 0 bases and 5 bases respectively, with 11 bases between them. Supplemented by reference TRBV9 and TRBJ1-2, the full variable domain reads DSGVTQTPKHLITATGQRVTLRCSPRSGDLSVYWYQQSLDQGLQFLIQYYNGEERAKGNILERFSAQQFPDLHSELNLSSLELGDSALYFCASSVEGRIYGYTFGSGTRLTVV.

This clone is a singleton in its sample. The chain is built from TRBV13 and TRBJ1-2, with D possibly being TRBD1 (5 bases). V was cut by 0 bases and J by 4 bases, with 6 bases left in between. This CDR3 region has 13 residues. Germline CDR1 PRHDT, CDR2 FYEKMQ (reference sequence). The CDR3 sequence is CASSLGGTYGYTF. For the CDR3, the DNA is TGTGCCAGCAGCTTAGGCGGGACCTATGGCTACACCTTC.

This clone came up once. The chain joins TRBV6-5 to TRBJ1-2; tentatively, D is TRBD1 (6 bases). Looked up from germline, CDR1 is MNHEY and CDR2 is SVGAGI. The CDR3 consists of 13 residues. With 5 bases removed from V and 6 bases from J, the gap between germline ends came to 13 bases. CDR3 protein: CASSLGQQDGYTF. In DNA form, the CDR3 reads TGTGCCAGCAGTCTCGGACAGCAAGATGGCTACACCTTC.

The chain combines TRBV28 with TRBJ2-7; 10 bases agree with TRBD1. After removal of 7 bases from V and 5 bases from J, the junction contained 8 bases not matched to a gene. CDR3 size: 14 residues. Looked up from germline, CDR1 is MDHEN and CDR2 is SYDVKM. The CDR3 region has the DNA TGTGCCAGCACCTTCCGACAGGGGGCCCACGAGCAGTACTTC. It is translated as CASTFRQGAHEQYF.

This chain links TRBV12-3 or TRBV12-4 with TRBJ1-5; possible D gene TRBD1, 6 bases. V was shortened by 3 bases and J by 5 bases, with 8 bases between the two germline ends. There are 13 residues in the CDR3. The CDR3 DNA is TGTGCCAGCAGTTTCACAGGGCATCAGCCCCAGCATTTT. Its translation is CASSFTGHQPQHF.

This chain links TRBV24-1 with TRBJ1-5, with D unresolved. CDR3 length equals 12 residues. Trimming pared 1 base from V and 4 bases from J, leaving 1 base between. Germline CDR1 and CDR2: KGHDR and SFDVKD. CDR3 amino acids: CATSDFNQPQHF. CDR3 coding DNA: TGTGCCACCAGTGATTTTAATCAGCCCCAGCATTTT.

The chain uses TRBV7-2 and TRBJ2-1, with 12 bases matching TRBD2. Germline loops: CDR1 SGHTA, CDR2 FQGNSA. The V gene end was trimmed by 1 base and the J gene end by 4 bases; junction bases not matched to a gene: 5. The length of the CDR3 is 17 residues. In nucleotides, the CDR3 is TGTGCCAGCAGCTTAGGCCATACTAGCGGGGGGTACAATGAGCAGTTCTTC. Its translation is CASSLGHTSGGYNEQFF.

A word on this clone: The sample holds other DNA sequences that translate to the same CDR3. This chain uses TRBV7-2 with TRBJ2-3; 7 bases map to TRBD2. The CDR3 runs 14 residues. Germline loops: CDR1 SGHTA, CDR2 FQGNSA. With V trimmed by 1 base and J by 6 bases, 4 bases remained unmatched. The CDR3 nucleotides read TGTGCCAGCAGCTTAGGGAGCGGGATGGATACGCAGTATTTT. This translates into CASSLGSGMDTQYF.

The chain is built from TRBV27 and TRBJ2-2; D might be TRBD2 (5 bases). The CDR3 spans 14 residues. The germline CDR1 and CDR2 sequences are MNHEY and SMNVEV (reference sequence). With 0 bases removed from V and 6 bases from J, the gap between germline ends came to 8 bases. The CDR3 spells CASSLSIGAGELFF. CDR3 coding DNA: TGTGCCAGCAGTTTATCGATCGGGGCCGGGGAGCTGTTTTTT.

The chain is built from TRBV20-1 and TRBJ2-3; possible D gene TRBD2, 6 bases. V was pared by 3 bases and J by 1 base, with 20 bases between. This CDR3 contains 17 residues. Germline assignment: CDR1 DFQATT and CDR2 SNEGSKA (reference sequence). This CDR3 is CSASASAFKRGTDTQYF. The CDR3 region has the DNA TGCAGTGCTAGTGCTAGCGCCTTTAAGAGGGGCACAGATACGCAGTATTTT.

The chain joins TRBV27 to TRBJ1-2, with 12 positions matching TRBD1. Germline trimming cut 6 bases from V and 1 base from J; bases unmatched to any gene: 6. The CDR3 is made up of 16 amino acids. Per the germline V gene, CDR1 is MNHEY and CDR2 is SMNVEV (reference sequence). The CDR3 coding sequence is TGTGCCAGCAGATCCGGGACAGGGGGCGTTAACTATGGCTACACCTTC. As protein: CASRSGTGGVNYGYTF.

The count of this clone is one. The chain couples TRBV6-5 to TRBJ2-7; TRBD1 is a possible D gene (6 bases). V was cut by 6 bases and J by 4 bases, with 10 bases left in between. The CDR3 is 12 amino acids. Germline V CDR1 and CDR2: MNHEY, SVGAGI. This CDR3 reads CASRRDIYEQYF. Here the CDR3 DNA reads TGTGCCAGCAGGAGGGACATTTACGAGCAGTACTTC.

The chain uses TRBV5-1 and TRBJ2-5; 7 nucleotides match TRBD1. The CDR3 length is 15 residues. Per the germline V gene, CDR1 is SGHRS and CDR2 is YFSETQ. After removal of 1 base from V and 5 bases from J, the junction contained 8 bases not matched to a gene. CDR3 sequence (DNA): TGCGCCAGCAGCTTGACACAGGGGATGATGGAGACCCAGTACTTC. It yields the protein CASSLTQGMMETQYF.

This clone was detected once. This sample also contains other DNA sequences that code for the same CDR3. The V and J genes are TRBV12-5 and TRBJ1-3, with 7 nucleotides matching TRBD1. Germline assignment: CDR1 LGHNT and CDR2 FRNRAP. This CDR3 spans 23 amino acids. V lost 0 bases to trimming and J lost 0 bases; unmatched junction nucleotides: 23. This CDR3 is CASGLVQWGAGGDRISSGNTIYF. CDR3 nucleotide sequence: TGTGCTAGTGGTTTGGTACAGTGGGGGGCAGGTGGGGACAGAATAAGCTCTGGAAACACCATATATTTT.

The gene calls are TRBV19 and TRBJ1-1; D perhaps matches TRBD1 (5 bases). Germline CDR1 reads LNHDA; CDR2 reads SQIVND (reference sequence). This CDR3 region has 13 residues. With 10 bases removed from V and 3 bases from J, the gap between germline ends came to 15 bases. CDR3: CATSGYEYTEAFF. CDR3 bases: TGTGCCACCTCAGGGTATGAGTACACTGAAGCTTTCTTT.

This CDR3 is CASCAGGVEQYF. The CDR3 bases are TGCGCCAGCTGCGCAGGGGGCGTCGAGCAGTACTTC. The chain employs TRBV10-2 and TRBJ2-7; 8 bases map to TRBD1. The germline V gene has CDR1 WSHSY and CDR2 SAAADI. V shed 8 bases and J 6 bases; nucleotides not matched to a gene: 6. The CDR3 sequence is 12 residues long.

This chain joins TRBV30 and TRBJ1-5, with D perhaps matching TRBD1 (5 bases). Germline-derived CDR1 and CDR2 are GTSNPN and SVGIG (reference sequence). There are 13 residues in the CDR3. V lost 3 bases and J lost 2, with 8 bases in between. CDR3 nucleotides: TGTGCCTGGAGCGGGGCGGGCAATCAGCCCCAGCATTTT. Amino acid sequence: CAWSGAGNQPQHF.

Worth noting for this clone: The same CDR3 is also encoded by other DNA sequences in this sample. The rearrangement uses TRBV27 and TRBJ1-2; 7 bases fit TRBD1. CDR3 size: 13 residues. Germline CDR1 MNHEY, CDR2 SMNVEV (reference sequence). V trimming: 4 bases; J trimming: 4 bases; junction bases outside the gene matches: 3. In DNA, the CDR3 is TGTGCCAGCAGTTCGAGGGGGCCCTATGGCTACACCTTC. Translating gives CASSSRGPYGYTF.

This clone has just one count. The genes are TRBV6-1 and TRBJ2-7, with 8 bases lining up with TRBD1. Germline V gives CDR1 MNHNS, CDR2 SASEGT. V was clipped by 3 bases and J by 5 bases; unmatched bases: 9. The CDR3 consists of 15 residues. DNA for the CDR3: TGTGCCAGCAGTGACGCCATTGGACAGGGCAACGAGCAGTACTTC. This encodes CASSDAIGQGNEQYF.

The table lists this clone with a few counts. V is TRBV27 and J is TRBJ2-3; TRBD2 aligns across 14 bases. The CDR3 runs to 18 residues. Germline values: CDR1 MNHEY, CDR2 SMNVEV (reference sequence). V dropped 6 bases and J dropped 2; count of bases not matched to a gene: 10. CDR3 protein: CASRETGTSGGATDTQYF. The CDR3 DNA sequence: TGTGCCAGCAGAGAGACCGGGACTAGCGGGGGAGCCACAGATACGCAGTATTTT.

The rearrangement joins TRBV2 to TRBJ2-1; D is unresolved. Germline assignment: CDR1 SNHLY and CDR2 FYNNEI. V lost 6 bases, J lost 6 bases, and 15 bases lay in between. The CDR3 loop spans 14 amino acids. CDR3 nucleotides: TGTGCCAGCAGCCTCGCCCGGGCACTCAATGAGCAGTTCTTC. Translated: CASSLARALNEQFF.